This T cell receptor (beta chain) comes out of a study of shared clonotypes between healthy human individuals. The assay was immunoSEQ multiplex PCR, and TCRdb's table has in-frame clones only and misses some. The data contain about 2,100,000 clones, 90% to 95% of them seen just once; the ten biggest clones take up over 1.5%. Naive CD8 cells were CD45RO-negative, positively selected for CCR7, excluding terminally differentiated effector memory CD45RA+ cells. The V gene's germline CDR1 is MNHEY and CDR2 SMNVEV (reference sequence). Germline trimming cut 2 bases from V and 7 bases from J; bases unmatched to any gene: 8. The CDR3 totals 15 residues.

This TCR derives from a man aged 18 to 35 in good health. Some clones in this sample may be carry-over from other donors' samples. The V call is TRBV27, the J call TRBJ1-2, with TRBD1 matching over 9 bases. The source material was naive CD8+ T cells from PBMCs. CDR3: CASSLSGQGYFGYTF. CDR3 nucleotide sequence: TGTGCCAGCAGTTTAAGCGGACAGGGGTATTTTGGCTACACCTTC.